The rows below give T cell receptor beta chains drawn from one sample of a study of cytomegalovirus exposure and HLA in healthy donors. Libraries were prepared by immunoSEQ multiplex PCR; TCRdb keeps only in-frame clonotypes and omits some of them. The table has around 140,000 clones, roughly four fifths seen once; the top ten hold over 0.9%. The sequencing sample was made of PBMCs. The receptors here all came from a woman aged 60 to 75 in good health and CMV-seronegative. Both conserved end residues are part of each CDR3. A D gene is named only where the DNA matches it firmly. Size is stated for part of the rows, as once, few or many counts, or as a class when the clone is expanded.

J,D,V,size,CDR3,DNA
TRBJ2-2,.,TRBV7-9,.,CASSSLGGPTRVRELFF,TGTGCCAGCAGCTCCCTCGGGGGACCGACACGGGTCCGGGAGCTGTTTTTT
TRBJ2-7,.,TRBV28,.,CAALRVGYEQYF,TGTGCCGCACTTCGGGTCGGCTACGAGCAGTACTTC
TRBJ2-7,.,TRBV14,few,CASGSSFYEQYF,TGTGCCAGCGGGAGCTCTTTCTACGAGCAGTACTTC
TRBJ2-5,TRBD1,TRBV5-1,.,CASSLSRTGGRETQYF,TGCGCCAGCAGCTTGTCGAGAACAGGGGGCAGGGAGACCCAGTACTTC
TRBJ2-3,TRBD2,TRBV6-1,.,CASSEGEGGRTDTQYF,TGTGCCAGCAGTGAAGGGGAGGGAGGTAGAACAGATACGCAGTATTTT
TRBJ1-1,TRBD1,TRBV12-5,.,CASGKRTGSLNTEAFF,TGTGCTAGTGGTAAACGGACAGGAAGCTTGAACACTGAAGCTTTCTTT
TRBJ2-3,TRBD1,TRBV5-1,.,CASSWRGTGTDTQYF,TGCGCCAGCAGCTGGAGGGGGACAGGGACAGATACGCAGTATTTT
TRBJ1-2,.,TRBV18,.,CASSPLAGSSYGYTF,TGTGCCAGCTCACCATTGGCAGGGTCGAGCTATGGCTACACCTTC
TRBJ2-4,TRBD2,TRBV7-2,few,CASSSREGSIQYF,TGTGCCAGCAGCTCGCGGGAGGGTAGCATTCAGTACTTC
TRBJ2-5,TRBD1,TRBV19,.,CASSMGTGLPERKTQYF,TGTGCCAGTAGTATGGGGACAGGATTGCCTGAGAGAAAGACCCAGTACTTC
TRBJ1-2,.,TRBV6-1,.,CASSGQGYGYTF,TGTGCCAGCAGTGGTCAGGGTTATGGCTACACCTTC
TRBJ1-4,.,TRBV7-2,.,CASSYPGEKLFF,TGTGCCAGCAGCTACCCAGGGGAAAAACTGTTTTTT
TRBJ2-1,TRBD1,TRBV6-1,.,CASRAGGGEQFF,TGTGCCAGCAGGGCAGGGGGCGGTGAGCAGTTCTTC
TRBJ2-1,TRBD1,TRBV18,.,CASSSDRARNNEQFF,TGTGCCAGCTCTTCCGACAGGGCGCGAAACAATGAGCAGTTCTTC
TRBJ2-5,TRBD1,TRBV7-9,.,CASSSDRGQETQYF,TGTGCCAGCAGCTCGGACAGGGGCCAAGAGACCCAGTACTTC
TRBJ1-2,.,TRBV29-1,.,CSLSRQGPTYGYTF,TGCAGCCTTTCCCGTCAGGGGCCCACCTATGGCTACACCTTC
TRBJ2-2,.,TRBV19,.,CASSPVDGELFF,TGTGCCAGTAGTCCAGTTGACGGGGAGCTGTTTTTT
TRBJ2-1,.,TRBV6-5,.,CASRPDRSSYNEQFF,TGTGCCAGCAGACCCGACAGGAGCTCCTACAATGAGCAGTTCTTC
TRBJ1-1,TRBD1,TRBV6-1,.,CASSGPGQGVTEAFF,TGTGCCAGCAGTGGTCCGGGACAGGGTGTCACTGAAGCTTTCTTT
TRBJ2-3,TRBD2,TRBV30,.,CAWRGTSGSTHPTDTQYF,TGTGCCTGGAGAGGGACTAGCGGGAGCACCCACCCCACAGATACGCAGTATTTT
TRBJ2-1,.,TRBV30,.,CASDMTGYNEQFF,TGTGCCTCCGACATGACGGGGTACAATGAGCAGTTCTTC
TRBJ2-7,.,TRBV28,.,CATHYSGVKGEQYF,TGTGCCACACATTATTCAGGGGTTAAAGGCGAGCAGTACTTC
TRBJ1-2,.,TRBV5-4,.,CASSLVGGTYGYTF,TGTGCCAGCAGCTTGGTTGGGGGGACCTATGGCTACACCTTC
TRBJ1-2,.,TRBV6-1,.,CASSISARDNYGYTF,TGTGCCAGCAGCATTTCGGCGAGGGATAACTATGGCTACACCTTC
TRBJ1-1,.,TRBV5-4,few,CASSFSNTEAFF,TGTGCCAGCAGCTTTAGTAACACTGAAGCTTTCTTT
TRBJ2-7,.,TRBV7-6,.,CASRGAPSYEQYF,TGTGCCAGCAGGGGGGCACCCTCCTACGAGCAGTACTTC
TRBJ2-7,TRBD2,TRBV6-1,.,CASSFGGSPYEQYF,TGTGCCAGCAGCTTTGGCGGGAGCCCCTACGAGCAGTACTTC
TRBJ2-1,.,TRBV19,once,CASSIAPPMLLNEQFF,TGTGCCAGTAGTATAGCCCCCCCCATGTTGTTGAATGAGCAGTTCTTC
TRBJ1-1,.,TRBV7-8,few,CASSPRLRAGWGTEAFF,TGTGCCAGCAGCCCCAGACTCAGGGCGGGATGGGGCACTGAAGCTTTCTTT
TRBJ2-7,.,TRBV7-8,.,CASSPPRRDEQYF,TGTGCCAGCAGCCCACCGAGGCGGGACGAGCAGTACTTC
TRBJ1-5,.,TRBV15,.,CATSGWGGNQPQHF,TGTGCCACCAGCGGCTGGGGGGGCAACCAGCCCCAGCATTTT
TRBJ1-1,.,TRBV7-9,.,CASSLSRVTEAFF,TGTGCCAGCAGCTTATCACGGGTAACTGAAGCTTTCTTT
TRBJ2-7,.,TRBV30,.,CAWGRIYEQYF,TGTGCCTGGGGGAGAATCTACGAGCAGTACTTC
TRBJ2-1,TRBD2,TRBV5-4,.,CASSFRGGGGNEQFF,TGTGCCAGCAGCTTTCGGGGGGGAGGGGGGAATGAGCAGTTCTTC
TRBJ2-7,TRBD2,TRBV30,few,CAWIGRAGPIYEQYF,TGTGCCTGGATCGGGAGGGCCGGACCCATCTACGAGCAGTACTTC
TRBJ2-1,.,TRBV6-1,.,CASRGIAKVYEQFF,TGTGCCAGCCGCGGGATCGCGAAAGTTTATGAGCAGTTCTTC
TRBJ2-1,TRBD1,TRBV5-4,.,CASSLGQGYNEQFF,TGTGCCAGCAGCTTGGGACAGGGCTACAATGAGCAGTTCTTC
TRBJ1-1,.,TRBV7-6,.,CASSLGTQNTEAFF,TGTGCCAGCAGCTTAGGTACACAGAACACTGAAGCTTTCTTT
TRBJ2-2,.,TRBV6-4,.,CASRWQASNTGELFF,TGTGCCAGCAGATGGCAGGCATCGAACACCGGGGAGCTGTTTTTT
TRBJ2-2,.,TRBV5-1,.,CASSLGWRTGELFF,TGCGCCAGCAGCTTGGGGTGGAGGACCGGGGAGCTGTTTTTT
TRBJ2-7,.,TRBV19,.,CASSTQGAYEQYF,TGTGCCAGTAGTACACAGGGAGCCTACGAGCAGTACTTC
TRBJ2-5,TRBD1,TRBV28,.,CASSPISQGWQETQYF,TGTGCCAGCAGCCCCATATCACAGGGGTGGCAAGAGACCCAGTACTTC
TRBJ2-7,TRBD1,TRBV18,.,CASSAEQPGQGNEQYF,TGTGCCAGCTCAGCCGAACAACCGGGACAGGGTAACGAGCAGTACTTC
TRBJ1-1,.,TRBV27,.,CASSFGYLNTEAFF,TGTGCCAGCAGTTTCGGGTACTTGAACACTGAAGCTTTCTTT
TRBJ2-2,.,TRBV5-1,.,CASSLGAGSLPYGELFF,TGCGCCAGCAGCTTGGGGGCAGGCAGTCTACCGTACGGGGAGCTGTTTTTT